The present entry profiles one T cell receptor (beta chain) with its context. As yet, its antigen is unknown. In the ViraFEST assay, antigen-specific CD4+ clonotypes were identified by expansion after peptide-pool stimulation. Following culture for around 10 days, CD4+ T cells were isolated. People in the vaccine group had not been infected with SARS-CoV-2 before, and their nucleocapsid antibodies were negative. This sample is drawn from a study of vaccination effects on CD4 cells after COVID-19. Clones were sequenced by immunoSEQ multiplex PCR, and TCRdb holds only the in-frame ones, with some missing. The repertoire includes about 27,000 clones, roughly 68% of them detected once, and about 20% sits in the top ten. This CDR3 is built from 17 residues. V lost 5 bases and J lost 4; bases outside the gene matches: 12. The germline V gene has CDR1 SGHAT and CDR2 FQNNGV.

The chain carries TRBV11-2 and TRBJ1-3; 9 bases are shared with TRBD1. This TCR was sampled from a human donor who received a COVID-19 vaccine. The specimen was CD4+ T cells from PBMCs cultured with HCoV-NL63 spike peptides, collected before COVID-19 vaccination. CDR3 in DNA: TGTGCCAGCAGCCCCTCGTCACAGGGGGCTTGGGGAAACACCATATATTTT. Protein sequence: CASSPSSQGAWGNTIYF.